This TCR beta chain emerged from a study of Ad26.COV2.S vaccination and SARS-CoV-2 variants. CDR1 is MGHDK and CDR2 is SYGVNS in the germline V gene. V was trimmed by 5 bases and J by 6 bases, leaving 17 bases between them. The length of the CDR3 is 15 residues. Assay: immunoSEQ multiplex PCR; the TCRdb copy retains only in-frame clones and omits some. The sample yields some 340,000 clones, around 83% seen once. Treatment here: roughly 18 received Ad26.COV2.S at low or high dose, single or two shots; about 5 received placebo; per-sample allocation not given. After the first vaccine or placebo injection, samples were drawn on day 63.

This clonotype was sampled from a person between 18 and 65 years old who received the Ad26.COV2.S COVID-19 vaccine or a placebo. V gene TRBV25-1 combines with J gene TRBJ2-1, with D maybe TRBD2 (6 bases). The sequencing here drew on peripheral blood, taken in a trial of Ad26.COV2.S vaccine versus placebo. The CDR3 here is CASSYAGSGGNEQFF. Here the CDR3 DNA reads TGTGCCAGCAGTTATGCGGGGTCAGGCGGCAATGAGCAGTTCTTC.